What follows are 10 T cell receptor beta chains derived from one specimen sequenced in a study of blood T cells in healthy people across ages. The use of a sample-barcoded 5' primer and a J-beta primer mix characterized a second PCR of roughly 6 to 11 cycles. TCRdb used MiXCR to reprocess the 5' RACE reads, holding one entry per CDR3 protein. In the table there are around 1.5 million distinct CDR3 sequences, around 36% of which are singletons. The sample consisted of blood. These TCRs come from a woman aged 30 to 39 in good health.

This clonotype was found many times. V gene TRBV29-1 combines with J gene TRBJ2-1; a possible D gene is TRBD1 (5 bases). In germline, CDR1 is SQVTM, CDR2 ANQGSEA. CDR3 length: 12 amino acids. The V end lost 3 bases, the J end lost 8 bases, and 11 bases lay between the germline ends. In nucleotides, the CDR3 is TGCAGCGTTGATACAGGCGTTCATGAGCAGTTCTTC. Translation: CSVDTGVHEQFF.

This clonotype appeared a single time. This rearrangement joins TRBV20-1 to TRBJ2-7; 7 bases agree with TRBD1. V lost 8 bases, J lost 7 bases, and 17 bases stayed unmatched. CDR1 and CDR2 (germline): DFQATT, SNEGSKA (reference sequence). CDR3 size: 14 residues. The CDR3 DNA reads as TGCAGTCCCCTAGATAGACAGGGTGTGTGGGAGCAGTACTTC. It translates to CSPLDRQGVWEQYF.

This clonotype was seen a handful of times. The V and J genes are TRBV28 and TRBJ2-5; maybe TRBD2 (7 bases). The better agreement between TRBJ2-7 and the DNA end casts doubt on the J call. CDR3 length: 14 amino acids. CDR1 is MDHEN, CDR2 SYDVKM, per germline. CDR3 sequence: CASSLRGAASEQYF. DNA for the CDR3: TGTGCCAGCAGTTTACGGGGGGCGGCAAGCGAGCAGTACTTC.

The rearrangement joins TRBV28 to TRBJ2-7; 7 bases are a match to TRBD1. The CDR3 runs 16 residues. Trimming cost V 3 bases and J 4 bases; bases outside gene matches: 12. The germline V gene has CDR1 MDHEN and CDR2 SYDVKM. The CDR3 DNA reads as TGTGCCAGCAGTTTCTCGCCGGGACAGTTTTCGTACGAGCAGTACTTC. Its translation: CASSFSPGQFSYEQYF. The full variable domain, completed using reference TRBV28 and TRBJ2-7, is DVKVTQSSRYLVKRTGEKVFLECVQDMDHENMFWYRQDPGLGLRLIYFSYDVKMKEKGDIPEGYSVSREKKERFSLILESASTNQTSMYLCASSFSPGQFSYEQYFGPGTRLTVT.

The rearrangement joins TRBV6-1 to TRBJ2-5; D unclear. This CDR3 spans 15 amino acids. Per the germline V gene, CDR1 is MNHNS and CDR2 is SASEGT. V was cut by 2 bases and J by 5 bases, with 15 bases left in between. DNA of the CDR3: TGTGCCAGCAGTGAAATTGGAGAACTGTGGGAGACCCAGTACTTC. Residues: CASSEIGELWETQYF.

This clonotype was found a few times. The DNA for the CDR3 is TGCAGCGTTGAAGGTTTATTCGAAACTGAAGCTTTCTTT. As protein: CSVEGLFETEAFF. This sequence joins TRBV29-1 and TRBJ1-1; D call uncertain. Deletions cut 1 base from V and 5 bases from J, with 11 bases between. The CDR3 contains 13 residues. Germline V gives CDR1 SQVTM, CDR2 ANQGSEA.

Only a few counts were recorded for this clonotype. DNA of the CDR3: TGTGCCGGGACGATTCACGGTTCCTACGAGCAGTACTTC. It codes for CAGTIHGSYEQYF. V and J are TRBV6-1 and TRBJ2-7; D is tentatively TRBD1 or TRBD2 (5 bases each). This CDR3 is built from 13 residues. Germline V gene sequence: CDR1 MNHNS, CDR2 SASEGT. V was shortened by 11 bases and J by 1 base, with 15 bases between the two germline ends.

This clonotype was recorded a few times. The chain employs TRBV30 and TRBJ1-2; 10 nucleotides match TRBD1. The germline gives CDR1 GTSNPN, CDR2 SVGIG (reference sequence). J lost 3 bases, V lost 6 bases, and 10 bases had no gene match. The CDR3 has 15 residues. This chain's CDR3 is CACETGTGADYGYTF. CDR3 coding DNA: TGTGCCTGCGAAACCGGGACAGGGGCCGACTATGGCTACACCTTC. The full variable domain, rest sourced from reference TRBV30 and TRBJ1-2, is SQTIHQWPATLVQPVGSPLSLECTVEGTSNPNLYWYRQAAGRGLQLLFYSVGIGQISSEVPQNLSASRPQDRQFILSSKKLLLSDSGFYLCACETGTGADYGYTFGSGTRLTVV.

There are many counts of this clonotype. This sequence joins TRBV20-1 and TRBJ2-7, with 7 bases aligning to TRBD2. CDR3 length: 15 amino acids. V trimming: 3 bases; J trimming: 2 bases; junction bases outside the gene matches: 10. The germline V gene encodes CDR1 DFQATT and CDR2 SNEGSKA (reference sequence). The CDR3 DNA reads as TGCAGTGCTAGGGACCCTGGGAGGGCAACCTACGAGCAGTACTTC. Protein: CSARDPGRATYEQYF.

V usage is TRBV19 and J usage is TRBJ1-1; the match to TRBD1 covers 9 bases. In germline, CDR1 is LNHDA, CDR2 SQIVND (reference sequence). Germline trimming cut 5 bases from V and 6 bases from J; bases unmatched to any gene: 7. This CDR3 region has 14 residues. CDR3 in DNA: TGTGCCAGTAGTCCCGACGACAGGGGGGCTGAAGCTTTCTTT. Translated: CASSPDDRGAEAFF.